The clone carrying this T cell receptor (beta chain) has at least ten counts. The time point was: newly diagnosed GD, antithyroid drugs for less than 3 months. PBMC RNA was the source of the TCR library. American Thyroid Association guidelines defined Graves' disease diagnosis. These data come from a study of regulatory T cells in long-lasting Graves disease. Sequencing libraries for TCR beta were prepared with iRepertoire HTBI primers and Arm-PCR of CDR3 regions. TCRdb recomputed calls from the multiplex PCR reads with MiXCR, one row per CDR3 protein. The sample has roughly 250,000 distinct CDR3 sequences; about 20% are singletons. The germline gives CDR1 SEHNR, CDR2 FQNEAQ (reference sequence). Deletions cut 5 bases from V and 5 bases from J, with 21 bases between. The CDR3 spans 16 residues. The data were also submitted as part of a second study, on T cells in Graves' hyperthyroidism and ophthalmopathy. According to that study: An absence of ophthalmopathy progression within 18 months meant stable Graves' hyperthyroidism. First-round RT-PCR with HTBI primers amplified the TCR CDR3 region.

Sequenced here: peripheral blood mononuclear cells (PBMCs), sampled at new diagnosis, from a patient treated with antithyroid drugs. The sequence was obtained from a woman aged 25 to 39 with Graves disease. This sequence joins TRBV7-9 and TRBJ1-1; D gene unclear. This CDR3 is CASSRPIGSSRTEAFF. CDR3 bases: TGTGCCAGCAGCCGCCCAATCGGCTCCTCTAGGACTGAAGCTTTCTTT.